The present entry profiles one T cell receptor (beta chain) with its context. Its antigen is currently unknown. The CDR3 spans 13 residues. Germline CDR1 is DFQATT and CDR2 is SNEGSKA (reference sequence). Trimming took 3 bases from V and 8 from J; bases not matched to a gene: 7. These data originate in a study of T cells in Graves' hyperthyroidism and ophthalmopathy. Study conclusions and caveats: The model's output predicted ophthalmopathy at a median of approximately 6.5 months prior to onset. Ophthalmopathy was told apart from stable hyperthyroidism by a 13 V-J model.

In making diagnoses, clinical symptoms, serum thyroxine and TRAb, thyroid ultrasound and orbital computed tomography were all used. The source material, RNA transcripts, was used to amplify TCR beta CDR3 regions. First-round RT-PCR of the TCR CDR3 relied on the HTBI primer set. TCRdb called the multiplex PCR reads again in MiXCR, with one record for every CDR3 protein. The sample records 550,000 to 600,000 distinct CDR3 sequences, about a sixth being singletons. The receptor was isolated from a woman between 18 and 29 years old with Graves' hyperthyroidism. Input material: blood. The V gene is TRBV20-1, the J gene TRBJ1-2; 9 bases align to TRBD1. The CDR3 loop is CSARPHRGQGYTF. Written as DNA, the CDR3 is TGCAGTGCTAGGCCACACAGGGGGCAAGGCTACACCTTC.